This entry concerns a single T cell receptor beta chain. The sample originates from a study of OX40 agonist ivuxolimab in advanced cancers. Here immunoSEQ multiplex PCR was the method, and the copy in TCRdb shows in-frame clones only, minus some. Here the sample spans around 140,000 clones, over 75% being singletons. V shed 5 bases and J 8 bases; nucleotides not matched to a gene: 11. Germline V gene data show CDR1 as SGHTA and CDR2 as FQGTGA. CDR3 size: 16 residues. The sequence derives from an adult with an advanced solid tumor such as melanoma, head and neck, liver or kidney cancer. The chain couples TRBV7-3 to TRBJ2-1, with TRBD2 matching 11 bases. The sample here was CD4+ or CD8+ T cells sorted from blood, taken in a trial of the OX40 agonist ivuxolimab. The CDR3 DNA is TGTGCCAGCAGCCCCCGCCAACTAGCGGGAGATCATGAGCAGTTCTTC. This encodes CASSPRQLAGDHEQFF.